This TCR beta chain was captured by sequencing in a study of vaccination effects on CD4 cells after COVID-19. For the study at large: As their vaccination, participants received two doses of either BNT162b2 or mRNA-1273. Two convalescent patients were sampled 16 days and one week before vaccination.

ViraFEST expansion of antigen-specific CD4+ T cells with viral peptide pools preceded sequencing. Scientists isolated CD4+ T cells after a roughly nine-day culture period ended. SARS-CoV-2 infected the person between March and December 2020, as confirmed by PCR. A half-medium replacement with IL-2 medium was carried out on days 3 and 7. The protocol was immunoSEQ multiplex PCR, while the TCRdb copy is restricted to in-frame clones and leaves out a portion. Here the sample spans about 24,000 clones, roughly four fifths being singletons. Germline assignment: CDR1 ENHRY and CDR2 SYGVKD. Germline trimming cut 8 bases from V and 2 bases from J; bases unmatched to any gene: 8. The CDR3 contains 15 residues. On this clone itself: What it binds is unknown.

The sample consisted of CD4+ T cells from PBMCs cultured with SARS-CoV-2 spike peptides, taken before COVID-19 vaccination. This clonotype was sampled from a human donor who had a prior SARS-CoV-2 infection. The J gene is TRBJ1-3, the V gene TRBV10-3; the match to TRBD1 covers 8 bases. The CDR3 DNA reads TGTGCCATCCTAACCGACAGGGGCCCTGGAAACACCATATATTTT. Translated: CAILTDRGPGNTIYF.